The next 2 T cell receptor beta chains were all read from a single sample in a study of cytomegalovirus exposure and HLA in healthy donors. 60 Vbeta and 13 Jbeta primers were used in PCR. Sequenced by immunoSEQ multiplex PCR; TCRdb stores in-frame clones only, minus some. There are approximately 110,000 clones in the sample; approximately 71% occur only once, and 5.4% lies in the top ten. The sequenced sample was PBMCs. These receptors were taken from a woman between 65 and 79 years old in good health and CMV-seropositive.

The chain recombines TRBV27 with TRBJ2-5; tentative D call: TRBD1 (7 bases). V shed 2 bases and J shed 1 base, with 14 bases lying between them. The CDR3 contains 16 residues. Germline V CDR1 and CDR2: MNHEY, SMNVEV (reference sequence). CDR3 residues: CASSLRGTAIQETQYF. The CDR3 DNA reads TGTGCCAGCAGTTTACGGGGGACAGCAATCCAAGAGACCCAGTACTTC.

V is TRBV6-6 and J is TRBJ1-4; D unresolved. V shed 3 bases and J shed 0 bases, with 11 bases lying between them. The germline gives CDR1 MNHNY, CDR2 SVGAGI (reference sequence). The CDR3 covers 16 residues. DNA of the CDR3: TGTGCCAGCAGTTATGATCCTTCGGCAACTAATGAAAAACTGTTTTTT. Its protein product is CASSYDPSATNEKLFF.